This T cell receptor beta chain was observed in a study of blood T cell repertoires in COVID-19. The wider study: The cDNA or gDNA used as material had been derived from T cells, B-cell-depleted T cells, or PBMCs.

Looked up from germline, CDR1 is SQVTM and CDR2 is ANQGSEA. Trimming took off 4 bases at V and 7 bases at J, with 11 bases between the two ends. The CDR3 totals 11 residues. Per the original methods: Estimation of nucleated cell counts relied on the amplification of reference gene primers. Repertoires were generated with immunoSEQ multiplex PCR, while TCRdb's copy carries only in-frame clones and drops some. V, J and clone size were drawn from that table, and D and trimming were deduced from the DNA. The sample lists fewer than 300,000 clones, approximately 85% occurring once. What was sequenced was peripheral blood. This TCR derives from a man in his fifties with active or convalescent COVID-19. The chain is built from TRBV29-1 and TRBJ2-7; D ambiguous. The CDR3 protein is CSVASPGEQYF. In nucleotides, the CDR3 is TGCAGCGTTGCTTCTCCGGGTGAGCAGTACTTC.